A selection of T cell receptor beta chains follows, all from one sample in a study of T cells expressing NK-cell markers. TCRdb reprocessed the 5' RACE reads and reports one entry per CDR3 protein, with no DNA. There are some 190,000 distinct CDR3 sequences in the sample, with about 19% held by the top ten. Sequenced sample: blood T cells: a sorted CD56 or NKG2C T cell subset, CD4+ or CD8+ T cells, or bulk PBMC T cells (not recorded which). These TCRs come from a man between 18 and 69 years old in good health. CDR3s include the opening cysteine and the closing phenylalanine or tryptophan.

CASSLKARASTDTQYF TRBV7-3 16 TRBJ2-3
CASSFSSGGGADTQYF TRBV27 16 TRBJ2-3
CASSWIPGQGNNEQFF TRBV7-8 16 TRBJ2-1
CASSARTSGGHYTGELFF TRBV11-1 18 TRBJ2-2
CASSLVGTPAYEQYF TRBV5-4 15 TRBJ2-7
CASSPAGAQETQYF TRBV9 14 TRBJ2-5
CATSRDEELAVTDTQYF TRBV15 17 TRBJ2-3
CASRLIVENQPQHF TRBV19 14 TRBJ1-5
CAISGQGPTYEQYF TRBV10-3 14 TRBJ2-7
CASSLDGGTGFEQYF TRBV5-1 15 TRBJ2-7
CASRPIDRDETQYF TRBV13 14 TRBJ2-5